This section outlines one T cell receptor beta chain sequence together with its context. Its cognate antigen is unknown. A single record per CDR3 protein comes from TCRdb applying MiXCR to the 5' RACE reads. The sample has about 210,000 distinct CDR3 sequences, 6% to 8% seen once. These data belong to a study of CD8 T cells in ankylosing spondylitis. With 9 bases clipped from V and 5 bases from J, the junction kept 11 bases outside the gene matches. This CDR3 spans 15 amino acids. Per the germline V gene, CDR1 is KGHDR and CDR2 is SFDVKD. Study observations and caveats: A motif in TCR beta, a set of about eight highly homologous variants, appeared characteristic of ankylosing spondylitis blood.

The sequenced sample was blood, either unsorted or a sorted T cell fraction (not recorded which). This chain connects TRBV24-1 to TRBJ2-3, with 9 nucleotides matching TRBD2. This receptor was obtained from a male donor with ankylosing spondylitis. In nucleotides, the CDR3 is TGTGCCACCGGAAGAGCGGGAGGCGGCGGAGATACGCAGTATTTT. Translated: CATGRAGGGGDTQYF.